The clone carrying this T cell receptor (beta chain) was seen only once. What it recognizes is unknown. It was with 60 Vbeta and 13 Jbeta primers that the PCR ran. Sequenced by immunoSEQ multiplex PCR; TCRdb stores in-frame clones only, minus some. The profile shows 100,000 or so clones, around 78% of them singletons. The data derive from a study of cytomegalovirus exposure and HLA in healthy donors. About the study: Earlier, 100 million or so unique TCR beta sequences were recovered from approximately 200 million T cells by an analysis. Study observations and caveats: Per a later analysis, HLA-associated TCR beta chains showed more clonal expansion than other, equally common TCR beta chains. The authors later found most CMV-associated TCR beta chains appeared HLA-restricted.

Sequenced input: PBMCs. The sequence was obtained from a man aged 35 to 55 in good health and CMV-seronegative.

CDR3 sequence (DNA): TGTGCCAGCAGCTTAGGGGGCGGGGGGGCGTCCTACAATGAGCAGTTCTTC. Protein sequence: CASSLGGGGASYNEQFF. This rearrangement joins TRBV7-9 to TRBJ2-1, with 9 bases lining up with TRBD2. This CDR3 has 17 amino acids. The germline CDR1 and CDR2 sequences are SEHNR and FQNEAQ (reference sequence). V dropped 1 base and J dropped 1; count of bases not matched to a gene: 5. Using reference TRBV7-9 and TRBJ2-1 for the parts outside the CDR3, the full variable domain is DTGVSQNPRHKITKRGQNVTFRCDPISEHNRLYWYRQTLGQGPEFLTYFQNEAQLEKSRLLSDRFSAERPKGSFSTLEIQRTEQGDSAMYLCASSLGGGGASYNEQFFGPGTRLTVL.